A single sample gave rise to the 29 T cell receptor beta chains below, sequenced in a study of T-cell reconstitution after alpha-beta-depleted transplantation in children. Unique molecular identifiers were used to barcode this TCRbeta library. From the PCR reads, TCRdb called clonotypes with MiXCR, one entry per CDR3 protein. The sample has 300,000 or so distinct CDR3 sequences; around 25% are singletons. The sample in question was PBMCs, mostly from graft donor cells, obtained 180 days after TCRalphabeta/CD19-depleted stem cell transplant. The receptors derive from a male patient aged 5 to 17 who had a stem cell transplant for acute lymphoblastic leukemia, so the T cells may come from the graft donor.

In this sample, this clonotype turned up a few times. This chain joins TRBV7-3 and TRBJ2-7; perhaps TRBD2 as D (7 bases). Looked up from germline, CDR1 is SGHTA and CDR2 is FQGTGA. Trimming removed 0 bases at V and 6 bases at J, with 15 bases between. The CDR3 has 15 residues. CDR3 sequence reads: CASSLTGGQISEQYF. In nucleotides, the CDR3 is TGTGCCAGCAGCTTAACGGGGGGGCAGATATCCGAGCAGTACTTC.

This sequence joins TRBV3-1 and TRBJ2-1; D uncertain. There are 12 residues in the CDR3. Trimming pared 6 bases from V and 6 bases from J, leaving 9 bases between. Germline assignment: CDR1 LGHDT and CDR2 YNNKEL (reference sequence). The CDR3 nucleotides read TGTGCCAGCAGTCCGATCGCCAATGAGCAGTTCTTC. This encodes CASSPIANEQFF.

The CDR3 region has the DNA TGTGCCAGCAGTTTTTCCGGGGGGTTCTACGAGCAGTACTTC. This codes for CASSFSGGFYEQYF. This chain uses TRBV12-3 or TRBV12-4 with TRBJ2-7, with 7 bases identical to TRBD2. V lost 3 bases and J lost 3; bases outside the gene matches: 5. The CDR3 runs 14 residues.

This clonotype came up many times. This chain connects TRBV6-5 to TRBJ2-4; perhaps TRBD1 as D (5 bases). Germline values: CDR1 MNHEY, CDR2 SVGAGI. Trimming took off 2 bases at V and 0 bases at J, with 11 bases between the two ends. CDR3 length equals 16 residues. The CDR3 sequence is CASSYPGLLAKNIQYF. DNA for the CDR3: TGTGCCAGCAGTTACCCAGGGCTCCTAGCCAAAAACATTCAGTACTTC.

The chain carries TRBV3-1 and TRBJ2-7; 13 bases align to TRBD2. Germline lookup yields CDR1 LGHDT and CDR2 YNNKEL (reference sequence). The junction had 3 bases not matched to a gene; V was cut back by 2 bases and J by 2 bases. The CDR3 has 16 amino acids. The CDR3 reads CASSQQGLAGTYEQYF. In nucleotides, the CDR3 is TGTGCCAGCAGCCAACAGGGACTAGCGGGAACCTACGAGCAGTACTTC.

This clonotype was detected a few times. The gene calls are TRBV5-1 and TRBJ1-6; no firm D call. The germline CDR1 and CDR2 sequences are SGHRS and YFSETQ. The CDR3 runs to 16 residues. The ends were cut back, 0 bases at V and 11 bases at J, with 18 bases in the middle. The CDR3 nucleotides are TGCGCCAGCAGCTTGGAGGCTAACGGGCTCGGGACACCCCTCCACTTT. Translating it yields CASSLEANGLGTPLHF. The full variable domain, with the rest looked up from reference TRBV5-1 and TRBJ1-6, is KAGVTQTPRYLIKTRGQQVTLSCSPISGHRSVSWYQQTPGQGLQFLFEYFSETQRNKGNFPGRFSGRQFSNSRSEMNVSTLELGDSALYLCASSLEANGLGTPLHFGNGTRLTVT.

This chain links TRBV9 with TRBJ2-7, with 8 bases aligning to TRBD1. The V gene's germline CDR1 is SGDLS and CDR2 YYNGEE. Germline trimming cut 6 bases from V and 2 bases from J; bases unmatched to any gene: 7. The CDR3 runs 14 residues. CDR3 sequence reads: CASTRTGQTYEQYF. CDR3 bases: TGTGCCAGCACCCGGACAGGGCAAACCTACGAGCAGTACTTC.

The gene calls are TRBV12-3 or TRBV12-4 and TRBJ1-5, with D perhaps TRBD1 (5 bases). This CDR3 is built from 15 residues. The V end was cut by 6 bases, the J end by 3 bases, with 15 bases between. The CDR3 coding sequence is TGTGCCAGCAGCCCCTCGGGGGTAGTCAATCAGCCCCAGCATTTT. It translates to CASSPSGVVNQPQHF.

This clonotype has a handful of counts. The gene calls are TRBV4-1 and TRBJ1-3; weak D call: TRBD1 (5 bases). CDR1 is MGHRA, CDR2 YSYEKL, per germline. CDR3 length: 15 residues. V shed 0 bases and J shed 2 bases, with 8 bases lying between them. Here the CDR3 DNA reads TGCGCCAGCAGCCAAGAACAAGGGGCTGGAAACACCATATATTTT. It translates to CASSQEQGAGNTIYF.

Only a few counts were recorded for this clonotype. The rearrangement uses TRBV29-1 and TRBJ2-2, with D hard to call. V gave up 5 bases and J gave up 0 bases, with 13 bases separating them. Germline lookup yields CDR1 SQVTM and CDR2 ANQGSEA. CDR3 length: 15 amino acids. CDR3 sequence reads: CSVPQESPNTGELFF. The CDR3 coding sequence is TGCAGCGTTCCTCAAGAGAGTCCGAACACCGGGGAGCTGTTTTTT.

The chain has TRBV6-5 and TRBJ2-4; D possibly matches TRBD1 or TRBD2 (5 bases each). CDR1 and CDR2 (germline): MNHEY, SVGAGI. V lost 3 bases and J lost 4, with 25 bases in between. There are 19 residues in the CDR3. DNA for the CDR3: TGTGCCAGCAGTTATACGCGGGTCTTCGGGCAGGGTGGGAAAAACATTCAGTACTTC. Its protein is CASSYTRVFGQGGKNIQYF.

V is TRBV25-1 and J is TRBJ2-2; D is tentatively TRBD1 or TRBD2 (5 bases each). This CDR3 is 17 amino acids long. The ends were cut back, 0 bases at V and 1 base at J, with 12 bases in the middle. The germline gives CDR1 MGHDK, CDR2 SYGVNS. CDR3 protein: CASSEYMGDGNTGELFF. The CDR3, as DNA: TGTGCCAGCAGTGAATATATGGGGGACGGGAACACCGGGGAGCTGTTTTTT.

CDR3 in DNA: TGCGCCAGCAGCTTGGCGACTAGCGGGGACCAAGAGACCCAGTACTTC. It yields the protein CASSLATSGDQETQYF. The genes are TRBV5-1 and TRBJ2-5, with 11 nucleotides matching TRBD2. This CDR3 is built from 16 residues. The V gene's germline CDR1 is SGHRS and CDR2 YFSETQ. J was trimmed by 0 bases and V by 0 bases; bases with no gene match: 1.

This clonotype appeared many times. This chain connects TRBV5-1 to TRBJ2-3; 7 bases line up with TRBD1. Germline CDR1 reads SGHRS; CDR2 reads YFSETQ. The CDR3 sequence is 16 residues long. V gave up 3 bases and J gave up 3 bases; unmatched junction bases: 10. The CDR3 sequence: CASSSTGSRTTDTQYF. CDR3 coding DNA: TGCGCCAGCAGCTCGACAGGGTCCCGTACGACAGATACGCAGTATTTT. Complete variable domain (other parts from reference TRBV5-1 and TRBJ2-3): KAGVTQTPRYLIKTRGQQVTLSCSPISGHRSVSWYQQTPGQGLQFLFEYFSETQRNKGNFPGRFSGRQFSNSRSEMNVSTLELGDSALYLCASSSTGSRTTDTQYFGPGTRLTVL.

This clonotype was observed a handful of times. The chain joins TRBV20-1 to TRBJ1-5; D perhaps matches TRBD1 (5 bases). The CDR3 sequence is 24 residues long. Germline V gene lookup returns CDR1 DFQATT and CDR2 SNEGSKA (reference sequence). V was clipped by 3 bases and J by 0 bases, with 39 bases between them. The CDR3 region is CSASTHFPIIGDGARVYSNQPQHF. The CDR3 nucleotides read TGCAGTGCTAGTACCCATTTCCCTATTATAGGTGATGGCGCCAGGGTCTATAGCAATCAGCCCCAGCATTTT.

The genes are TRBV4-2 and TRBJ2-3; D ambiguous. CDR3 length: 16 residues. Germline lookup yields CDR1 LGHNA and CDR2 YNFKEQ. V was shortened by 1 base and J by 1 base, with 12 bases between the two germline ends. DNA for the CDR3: TGTGCCAGCAGCCAAGTTGTTAGTGATGGCACAGATACGCAGTATTTT. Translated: CASSQVVSDGTDTQYF.

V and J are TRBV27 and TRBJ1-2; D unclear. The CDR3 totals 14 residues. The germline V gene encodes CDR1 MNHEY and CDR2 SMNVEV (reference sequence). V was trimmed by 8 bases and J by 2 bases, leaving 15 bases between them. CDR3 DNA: TGTGCCAGCGGGCCCGGATGGGGAAACTATGGCTACACCTTC. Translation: CASGPGWGNYGYTF.

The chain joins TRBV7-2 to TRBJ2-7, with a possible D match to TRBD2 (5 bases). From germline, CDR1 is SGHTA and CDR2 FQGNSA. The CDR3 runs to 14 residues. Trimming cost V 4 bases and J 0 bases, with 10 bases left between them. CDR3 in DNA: TGTGCCAGCAGCTCACGTACTAGCTCCTACGAGCAGTACTTC. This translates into CASSSRTSSYEQYF.

This chain's CDR3 is CASSYPIAGSSYEQYF. The CDR3 bases are TGTGCCAGCAGCTACCCCATCGCAGGGTCCTCCTACGAGCAGTACTTC. The chain employs TRBV7-2 and TRBJ2-7; D is possibly TRBD1 (5 bases). V lost 4 bases to trimming and J lost 0 bases, with 16 bases between them. Germline V gene data show CDR1 as SGHTA and CDR2 as FQGNSA. The CDR3 length is 16 residues.

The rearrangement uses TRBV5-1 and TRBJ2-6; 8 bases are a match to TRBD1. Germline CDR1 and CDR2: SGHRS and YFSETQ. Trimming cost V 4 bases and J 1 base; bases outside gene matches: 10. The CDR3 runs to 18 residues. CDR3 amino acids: CASSLQGALGSGANVLTF. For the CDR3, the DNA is TGCGCCAGCAGCCTGCAGGGGGCGCTGGGATCTGGGGCCAACGTCCTGACTTTC.

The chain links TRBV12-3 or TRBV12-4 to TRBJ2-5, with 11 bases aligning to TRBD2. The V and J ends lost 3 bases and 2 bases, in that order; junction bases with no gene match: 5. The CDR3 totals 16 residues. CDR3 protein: CASSFGLAGPQETQYF. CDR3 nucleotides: TGTGCCAGCAGTTTCGGACTAGCGGGTCCTCAAGAGACCCAGTACTTC.

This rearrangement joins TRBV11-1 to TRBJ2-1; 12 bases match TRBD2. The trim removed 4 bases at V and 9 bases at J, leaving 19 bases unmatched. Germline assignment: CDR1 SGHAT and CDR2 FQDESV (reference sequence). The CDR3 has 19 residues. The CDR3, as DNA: TGTGCCAGCAGCTCGACAGGCCCAGCCCTAGCGGGAGGGCCGGCTGAGCAGTTCTTC. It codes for CASSSTGPALAGGPAEQFF.

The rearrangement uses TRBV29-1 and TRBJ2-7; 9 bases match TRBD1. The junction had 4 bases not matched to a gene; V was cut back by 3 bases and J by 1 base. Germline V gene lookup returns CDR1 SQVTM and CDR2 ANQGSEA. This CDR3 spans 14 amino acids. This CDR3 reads CSVEMGTGSYEQYF. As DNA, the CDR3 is TGCAGCGTTGAGATGGGGACAGGGTCCTACGAGCAGTACTTC.

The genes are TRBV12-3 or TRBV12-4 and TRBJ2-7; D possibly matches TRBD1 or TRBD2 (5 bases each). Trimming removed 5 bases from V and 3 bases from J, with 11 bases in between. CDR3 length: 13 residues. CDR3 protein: CASSRDPYYEQYF. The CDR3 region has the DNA TGTGCCAGCAGTAGGGACCCTTACTACGAGCAGTACTTC.

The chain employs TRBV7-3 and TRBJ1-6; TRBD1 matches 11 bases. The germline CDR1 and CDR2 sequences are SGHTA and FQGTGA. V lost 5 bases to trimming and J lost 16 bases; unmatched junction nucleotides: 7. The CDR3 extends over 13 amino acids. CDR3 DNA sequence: TGTGCCAGCAGCCATACGGACAGGGGGCTTCTCCACTTT. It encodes CASSHTDRGLLHF.

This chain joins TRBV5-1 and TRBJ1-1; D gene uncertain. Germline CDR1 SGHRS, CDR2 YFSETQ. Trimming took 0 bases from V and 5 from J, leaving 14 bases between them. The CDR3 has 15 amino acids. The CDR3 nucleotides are TGCGCCAGCAGCTTGGTGATAGGGATGGGGACTGAAGCTTTCTTT. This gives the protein CASSLVIGMGTEAFF.

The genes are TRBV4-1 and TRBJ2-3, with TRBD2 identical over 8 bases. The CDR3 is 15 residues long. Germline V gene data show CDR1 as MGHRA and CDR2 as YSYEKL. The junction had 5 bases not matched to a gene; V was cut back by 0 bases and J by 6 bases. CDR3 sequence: CASSQDSGSSDTQYF. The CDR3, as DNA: TGCGCCAGCAGCCAAGACAGCGGGAGTTCGGATACGCAGTATTTT.

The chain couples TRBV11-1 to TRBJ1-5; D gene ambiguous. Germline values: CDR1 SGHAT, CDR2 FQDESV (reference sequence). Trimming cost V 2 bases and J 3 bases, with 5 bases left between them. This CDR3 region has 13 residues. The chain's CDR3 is CASSLTDNQPQHF. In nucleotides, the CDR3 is TGTGCCAGCAGCTTAACAGACAATCAGCCCCAGCATTTT.

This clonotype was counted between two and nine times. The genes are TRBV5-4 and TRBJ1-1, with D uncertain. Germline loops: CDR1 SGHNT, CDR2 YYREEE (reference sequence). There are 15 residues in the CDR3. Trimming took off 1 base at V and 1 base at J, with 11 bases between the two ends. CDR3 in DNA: TGTGCCAGCAGCTTGAGCCGACCTTCGAACACTGAAGCTTTCTTT. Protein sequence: CASSLSRPSNTEAFF.